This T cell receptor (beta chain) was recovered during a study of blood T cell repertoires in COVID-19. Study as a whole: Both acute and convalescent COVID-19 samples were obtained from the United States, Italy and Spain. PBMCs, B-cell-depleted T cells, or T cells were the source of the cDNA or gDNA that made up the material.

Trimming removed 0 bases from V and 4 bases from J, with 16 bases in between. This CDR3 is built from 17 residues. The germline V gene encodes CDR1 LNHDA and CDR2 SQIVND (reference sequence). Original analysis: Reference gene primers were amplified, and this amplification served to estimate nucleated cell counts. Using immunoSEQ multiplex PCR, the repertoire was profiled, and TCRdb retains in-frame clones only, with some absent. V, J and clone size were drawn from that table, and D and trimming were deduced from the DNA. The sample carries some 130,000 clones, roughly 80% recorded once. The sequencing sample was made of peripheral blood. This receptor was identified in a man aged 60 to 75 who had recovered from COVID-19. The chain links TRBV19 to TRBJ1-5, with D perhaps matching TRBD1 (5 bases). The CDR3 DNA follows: TGTGCCAGTAGTATAGATGGGGCCAGGTGGGTAAATCAGCCCCAGCATTTT. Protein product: CASSIDGARWVNQPQHF.